These T cell receptor beta chains were read from a single sample in a study of lymphopenia after photon versus proton radiotherapy. Assay used: immunoSEQ multiplex PCR; TCRdb lists only in-frame clones, some missing. The sample records 20,000 to 30,000 clones, around 85% being singletons. Sequencing used peripheral blood, obtained from a patient treated with photon-based radiotherapy. All receptors come from a man in his thirties or forties with gastric cancer. CDR3s include the opening cysteine and the closing phenylalanine or tryptophan. D genes are given only for firm matches. Rows give clone size only sometimes, using once, few, many, or a class for an expanded clone.

CDR3 | DNA | length | D | size | J | V
CASSVTPTADEQFF | TGTGCCAGCAGCGTAACTCCCACGGCGGATGAGCAGTTCTTC | 14 | . | few | TRBJ2-1 | TRBV9
CASSMQRSGERTQYF | TGCGCCAGCAGTATGCAGAGAAGCGGGGAGAGGACCCAGTACTTC | 15 | TRBD2 | . | TRBJ2-5 | TRBV10-2
CASSPPRARGFSGANVLTF | TGTGCCAGCTCACCTCCTCGGGCCAGGGGGTTCTCTGGGGCCAACGTCCTGACTTTC | 19 | TRBD1 | . | TRBJ2-6 | TRBV18
CSVLPGQGMETQYF | TGCAGCGTCTTACCGGGACAGGGTATGGAGACCCAGTACTTC | 14 | TRBD1 | . | TRBJ2-5 | TRBV29-1
CASSQPGLLNEKLFF | TGTGCCAGCAGCCAACCCGGGCTCCTAAATGAAAAACTGTTTTTT | 15 | . | . | TRBJ1-4 | TRBV4-2
CATLQTGGYEQYF | TGTGCCACGCTACAGACTGGGGGATACGAGCAGTACTTC | 13 | . | . | TRBJ2-7 | TRBV6-1
CASSLSSDEQFF | TGTGCCAGCAGCTTAAGTAGCGATGAGCAGTTCTTC | 12 | . | . | TRBJ2-1 | TRBV7-9
CASRQGQGVTGELFF | TGTGCCAGCAGACAGGGACAGGGCGTCACCGGGGAGCTGTTTTTT | 15 | TRBD1 | . | TRBJ2-2 | TRBV6-5
CASSGESNQPQHF | TGTGCCAGCAGTGGGGAAAGCAATCAGCCCCAGCATTTT | 13 | . | few | TRBJ1-5 | TRBV2
CASVRNTEAFF | TGTGCCAGCGTCAGGAACACTGAAGCTTTCTTT | 11 | . | . | TRBJ1-1 | TRBV6-6
CASSFGTGGNQPQHF | TGTGCCAGCAGCTTCGGGACAGGGGGAAATCAGCCCCAGCATTTT | 15 | TRBD1 | . | TRBJ1-5 | TRBV7-2
CASRDGPMNTEAFF | TGTGCCAGCCGGGACGGCCCAATGAACACTGAAGCTTTCTTT | 14 | . | few | TRBJ1-1 | TRBV7-2
CASSYAGTSFYEQYF | TGTGCCAGCAGTTACGCAGGGACTAGCTTCTACGAGCAGTACTTC | 15 | TRBD2 | few | TRBJ2-7 | TRBV6-5
CASNPNGGANEKLFF | TGTGCCAGTAACCCCAATGGGGGAGCTAATGAAAAACTGTTTTTT | 15 | . | . | TRBJ1-4 | TRBV19
CASSLGPGRGYTF | TGTGCCAGCAGCTTAGGACCAGGCAGGGGCTACACCTTC | 13 | . | . | TRBJ1-2 | TRBV7-9
CASTLTGVNYGYTF | TGTGCCAGCACCTTGACAGGAGTAAATTATGGCTACACCTTC | 14 | . | . | TRBJ1-2 | TRBV11-2
CASSEAGQINTEAFF | TGTGCCAGCAGTGAAGCGGGACAGATTAACACTGAAGCTTTCTTT | 15 | TRBD1 | few | TRBJ1-1 | TRBV6-1
CSAVSAGEQYF | TGCAGTGCGGTTTCAGCGGGAGAGCAGTACTTC | 11 | TRBD2 | . | TRBJ2-7 | TRBV20-1
CASSIAEQAEAFF | TGTGCCAGTAGTATCGCCGAGCAGGCTGAAGCTTTCTTT | 13 | . | . | TRBJ1-1 | TRBV19
CASSMGRGKGRQPQHF | TGTGCCAGTAGTATGGGCCGGGGTAAGGGTAGGCAGCCCCAGCATTTT | 16 | . | few | TRBJ1-5 | TRBV19
CSGEQGLGNEQFF | TGCAGCGGCGAACAGGGGCTAGGCAATGAGCAGTTCTTC | 13 | TRBD1 | . | TRBJ2-1 | TRBV29-1
CASSLSSTYEQYF | TGTGCCAGCAGCTTAAGTAGCACCTACGAGCAGTACTTC | 13 | . | . | TRBJ2-7 | TRBV11-3
CASSTPSGDKNIQYF | TGTGCCAGTAGTACCCCAAGCGGGGATAAAAACATTCAGTACTTC | 15 | TRBD2 | . | TRBJ2-4 | TRBV19
CASSLNPGLAGGPDTQYF | TGTGCCAGCAGCTTAAACCCGGGACTAGCTGGGGGCCCAGATACGCAGTATTTT | 18 | TRBD2 | . | TRBJ2-3 | TRBV7-3
CASSLDHGGNEQYF | TGTGCCAGCAGCTTAGATCACGGGGGGAACGAGCAGTACTTC | 14 | TRBD2 | . | TRBJ2-7 | TRBV11-2
CASSLQTGRPDTQYF | TGTGCCAGCAGCTTACAGACAGGGAGGCCAGATACGCAGTATTTT | 15 | . | once | TRBJ2-3 | TRBV7-9
CASSLGAGAFGTDTQYF | TGTGCCAGCAGCTTAGGAGCGGGGGCCTTTGGCACAGATACGCAGTATTTT | 17 | TRBD2 | . | TRBJ2-3 | TRBV7-6
CASSLGYAGGVGDTQYF | TGCGCCAGCAGCTTGGGTTATGCCGGGGGTGTCGGAGATACGCAGTATTTT | 17 | . | . | TRBJ2-3 | TRBV5-1
CASSEGLVGTGELFF | TGTGCCAGCAGTGAAGGTCTAGTGGGCACCGGGGAGCTGTTTTTT | 15 | . | . | TRBJ2-2 | TRBV6-1
CASTHSTGERLAKNIQYF | TGTGCCAGCACCCATTCCACAGGGGAACGTTTAGCCAAAAACATTCAGTACTTC | 18 | TRBD1 | . | TRBJ2-4 | TRBV5-4
CASSVVEGFSGNTIYF | TGTGCCAGCAGCGTAGTGGAGGGATTCTCTGGAAACACCATATATTTT | 16 | . | . | TRBJ1-3 | TRBV9
CASRPTTGRARNEQFF | TGTGCCAGCAGACCTACCACCGGGAGGGCAAGGAATGAGCAGTTCTTC | 16 | TRBD2 | few | TRBJ2-1 | TRBV27
CASSEMDPRPTRTNQPQHF | TGTGCCAGCAGTGAAATGGATCCCAGACCAACCAGAACCAATCAGCCCCAGCATTTT | 19 | . | . | TRBJ1-5 | TRBV6-1
CASSAPRQETQYF | TGTGCCAGCAGCGCACCCCGACAAGAGACCCAGTACTTC | 13 | . | few | TRBJ2-5 | TRBV9
CASSTSNTVTGVLTF | TGTGCCAGCTCAACCTCAAACACAGTAACCGGCGTCCTGACTTTC | 15 | . | . | TRBJ2-6 | TRBV18